One T cell receptor (beta chain) is described in this entry. Antigen unknown. This sample is drawn from a study of post-analysis software for immune sequencing data. Germline V gives CDR1 MNHEY, CDR2 SMNVEV (reference sequence). The CDR3 is 16 residues long. Trimming stripped 3 bases from V and 5 bases from J, with 19 bases between. Regarding the study as a whole: Higher frequency in patients than in controls was seen for five TRBV segments, with TRBV5-6, TRBV5-1 and TRBV20-1 among them.

Unique molecular identifiers tagged the TCR beta cDNA libraries. MiXCR was run by TCRdb on the PCR reads, yielding one entry per CDR3 protein. The sample includes about 500,000 distinct CDR3 sequences, less than 45% seen only once; the top ten take about an eighth. V and J are TRBV27 and TRBJ2-5, with a possible D match to TRBD1 (6 bases). Sample: blood. This receptor was identified in a girl aged 5-17 years with multiple sclerosis. The CDR3: CASSLRASRGGETQYF. The CDR3, as DNA: TGTGCCAGCAGTTTGCGCGCCTCCAGGGGTGGTGAGACCCAGTACTTC.